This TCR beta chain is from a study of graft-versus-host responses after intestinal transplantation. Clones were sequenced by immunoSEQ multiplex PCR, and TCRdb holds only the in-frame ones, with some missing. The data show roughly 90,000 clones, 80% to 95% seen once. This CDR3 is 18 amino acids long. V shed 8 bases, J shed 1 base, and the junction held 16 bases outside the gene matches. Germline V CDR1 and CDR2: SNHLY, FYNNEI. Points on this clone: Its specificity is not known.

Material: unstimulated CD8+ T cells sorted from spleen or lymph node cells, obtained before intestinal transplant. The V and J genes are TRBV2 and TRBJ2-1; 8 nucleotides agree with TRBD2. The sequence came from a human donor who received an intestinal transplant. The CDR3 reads CASVPAGAPRRSYNEQFF. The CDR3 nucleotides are TGTGCCAGCGTACCAGCGGGGGCCCCCCGTCGGTCCTACAATGAGCAGTTCTTC. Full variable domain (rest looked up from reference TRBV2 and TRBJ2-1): EPEVTQTPSHQVTQMGQEVILRCVPISNHLYFYWYRQILGQKVEFLVSFYNNEISEKSEIFDDQFSVERPDGSNFTLKIRSTKLEDSAMYFCASVPAGAPRRSYNEQFFGPGTRLTVL.